These T cell receptor beta chains were read from a single sample in a study of cytomegalovirus exposure and HLA in healthy donors. Repertoires were generated with immunoSEQ multiplex PCR, while TCRdb's copy carries only in-frame clones and drops some. The sample gives 85,000 to 100,000 clones, approximately 80% of which show up once; about 3.1% is in the top ten. The sequenced material came from PBMCs. All receptors come from a male donor in good health and CMV-seropositive. CDR3s include the opening cysteine and the closing phenylalanine or tryptophan. A D gene is named only where the DNA matches it firmly. Clone size, where shown, is once, few, many, or a class for clones that have expanded.

>TRBD2|TRBJ2-7|TRBV5-6|-
CASSLGLAGGDSYEQYF
TGTGCCAGCAGCTTGGGGCTAGCGGGGGGCGATTCCTACGAGCAGTACTTC
>-|TRBJ1-3|TRBV11-2|-
CASSQGGNTIYF
TGTGCCAGCAGCCAGGGGGGAAACACCATATATTTT
>TRBD1|TRBJ1-5|TRBV4-1|-
CASSPGTGGYSNQPQHF
TGCGCCAGCAGCCCGGGGACAGGGGGGTATAGCAATCAGCCCCAGCATTTT
>TRBD2|TRBJ2-3|TRBV30|-
CAWRLAATDTQYF
TGTGCCTGGAGACTAGCGGCCACAGATACGCAGTATTTT
>-|TRBJ2-1|TRBV30|-
CAWSVGLANNEQFF
TGTGCCTGGAGTGTAGGGCTAGCGAACAATGAGCAGTTCTTC
>-|TRBJ2-7|TRBV30|-
CAWSTTGNEQYF
TGTGCCTGGTCTACCACAGGGAACGAGCAGTACTTC
>TRBD1|TRBJ1-1|TRBV5-4|-
CASGTELNTEAFF
TGTGCTAGTGGGACAGAACTGAACACTGAAGCTTTCTTT
>-|TRBJ1-1|TRBV4-3|-
CASSQGTRAPAAFF
TGCGCCAGCAGCCAAGGTACGAGGGCCCCAGCAGCTTTCTTT
>TRBD1|TRBJ1-5|TRBV6-6|-
CATQQRQGGQPQHF
TGTGCCACCCAACAACGACAGGGGGGTCAGCCCCAGCATTTT
>-|TRBJ1-1|TRBV4-1|few
CASISRRGGSSTTEAFF
TGCGCCAGCATCTCAAGGCGGGGGGGAAGTTCGACCACTGAAGCTTTCTTT
>TRBD1|TRBJ1-2|TRBV19|-
CASSTTGGGYGYTF
TGTGCCAGTAGTACAACAGGGGGAGGCTATGGCTACACCTTC
>TRBD2|TRBJ2-7|TRBV7-2|-
CASSFSGAPYEQYF
TGTGCCAGCAGCTTTAGCGGGGCCCCCTACGAGCAGTACTTC
>-|TRBJ1-2|TRBV29-1|few
CSVEVAGLGYGYTF
TGCAGCGTTGAAGTGGCGGGGCTCGGCTATGGCTACACCTTC
>TRBD2|TRBJ2-1|TRBV30|-
CAWSVSGRAYNEQFF
TGTGCCTGGAGTGTGTCAGGGAGGGCCTACAATGAGCAGTTCTTC
>TRBD1|TRBJ1-3|TRBV6-6|-
CASSYPTGGSGNTIYF
TGTGCCAGCAGTTACCCGACAGGGGGCTCTGGAAACACCATATATTTT
>-|TRBJ2-7|TRBV29-1|-
CSVRERGGYEQYF
TGCAGCGTTCGGGAGAGGGGTGGGTACGAGCAGTACTTC
>-|TRBJ1-5|TRBV7-2|-
CASSLESDQPQHF
TGTGCCAGCAGCCTAGAGAGTGATCAGCCCCAGCATTTT
>TRBD1|TRBJ1-6|TRBV7-8|-
CASSLYQGANSPLHF
TGTGCCAGCAGCTTATATCAGGGGGCAAATTCACCCCTCCACTTT
>TRBD1|TRBJ2-7|TRBV6-1|-
CASSETGQGTYEQYF
TGTGCCAGCAGTGAAACCGGACAGGGTACCTACGAGCAGTACTTC
>TRBD2|TRBJ2-1|TRBV13|-
CASSWRSGGVRNEQFF
TGTGCCAGCAGCTGGAGAAGCGGGGGGGTGAGGAATGAGCAGTTCTTC
>-|TRBJ2-7|TRBV2|-
CASKSASSYEQYF
TGTGCCAGCAAGAGCGCTAGCTCCTACGAGCAGTACTTC
>-|TRBJ1-5|TRBV6-1|once
CASSDISNQPQHF
TGTGCCAGCAGTGACATTAGCAATCAGCCCCAGCATTTT
>TRBD1|TRBJ2-7|TRBV7-9|few
CASSLGTGRSEQYF
TGTGCCAGCAGCTTAGGGACAGGCCGGTCCGAGCAGTACTTC
>-|TRBJ2-2|TRBV19|-
CASSITETGELFF
TGTGCCAGTAGTATAACAGAAACGGGGGAGCTGTTTTTT
>-|TRBJ2-7|TRBV21-1|once
CASSQYTGLAVTVGDEQYF
TGTGCCAGCAGCCAATATACGGGACTAGCAGTTACTGTCGGGGACGAGCAGTACTTC
>-|TRBJ1-6|TRBV9|-
CASSDLSSPLHF
TGTGCCAGCAGCGACTTATCTTCACCCCTCCACTTT
>-|TRBJ2-7|TRBV30|once
CAWQQGAPYEQYF
TGTGCCTGGCAACAGGGAGCCCCCTACGAGCAGTACTTC
>TRBD2|TRBJ2-7|TRBV9|-
CSSSVTSGGEEQYF
TGTTCCAGCAGCGTTACTAGCGGGGGGGAAGAGCAGTACTTC
>-|TRBJ1-5|TRBV6-1|-
CASSDPSPGSNQPQHF
TGTGCCAGCAGTGACCCGAGCCCCGGGAGCAATCAGCCCCAGCATTTT
>-|TRBJ1-6|TRBV15|once
CATSPRGGMIGSPLHF
TGTGCCACCAGCCCCCGGGGGGGGATGATCGGTTCACCCCTCCACTTT
>-|TRBJ1-3|TRBV12-5|-
CASVLGGTGRNTIYF
TGTGCTAGTGTCTTGGGGGGAACCGGCAGAAACACCATATATTTT
>TRBD1|TRBJ2-7|TRBV30|-
CAWGTGSYEQYF
TGTGCCTGGGGGACAGGGTCCTACGAGCAGTACTTC
>TRBD2|TRBJ2-6|TRBV6-5|-
CASTGGISGANVLTF
TGTGCCAGCACGGGGGGAATATCTGGGGCCAACGTCCTGACTTTC
>TRBD1|TRBJ1-1|TRBV29-1|-
CLVGDSEAFF
TGCCTAGTTGGGGACAGTGAAGCTTTCTTT
>TRBD1|TRBJ1-2|TRBV19|-
CASSALDRINYGYTF
TGTGCCAGTAGTGCCTTGGACAGGATAAACTATGGCTACACCTTC
>-|TRBJ2-1|TRBV28|-
CASSLGGVGMVEQFF
TGTGCCAGCAGTCTAGGGGGGGTAGGGATGGTTGAGCAGTTCTTC
>-|TRBJ2-7|TRBV6-5|-
CASRMGHLSSYEQYF
TGTGCCAGCAGAATGGGACACTTAAGCTCCTACGAGCAGTACTTC
>-|TRBJ1-2|TRBV6-6|-
CASRPEDSALYGYTF
TGTGCCAGCAGACCTGAGGACAGCGCTCTCTATGGCTACACCTTC